This TCR beta chain derives from a study of regulatory T cells in long-lasting Graves disease. Study-wide results and caveats: With persistent disease, TRBV28, TRBJ1-2 and TRBJ2-5 were the favored segments. Persistent patients shared more public clonotypes (2,741) than newly diagnosed patients (approximately 1,000). Lower TCR diversity characterized persistent Graves' patients relative to newly diagnosed patients.

CDR1 is SGHRS and CDR2 is YFSETQ in the germline V gene. CDR3 size: 16 residues. The ends were cut back, 0 bases at V and 0 bases at J, with 10 bases in the middle. The authors built TCR beta libraries using iRepertoire HTBI primers and Arm-PCR of CDR3 regions. Each CDR3 protein gets one entry after TCRdb re-called the multiplex PCR reads with MiXCR. The sample has 700,000 or so distinct CDR3 sequences; 25% to 35% are singletons. Time point here: persistent/refractory GD, antithyroid drugs over 5 years with positive TRAb. The TCR library was prepared using RNA isolated from PBMCs. In this sample, this clonotype turned up a few times. Its target is not known.

The TCR was taken from a female donor with Graves disease. The V call is TRBV5-1, the J call TRBJ2-4; the D gene is possibly TRBD2 (5 bases). The sequencing here drew on peripheral blood mononuclear cells (PBMCs), taken when the disease was refractory, from a patient treated with antithyroid drugs. The CDR3 here is CASSLEAGLAKNIQYF. The CDR3 DNA follows: TGCGCCAGCAGCTTGGAAGCAGGACTAGCCAAAAACATTCAGTACTTC. The complete variable domain, with remaining parts taken from reference TRBV5-1 and TRBJ2-4, reads KAGVTQTPRYLIKTRGQQVTLSCSPISGHRSVSWYQQTPGQGLQFLFEYFSETQRNKGNFPGRFSGRQFSNSRSEMNVSTLELGDSALYLCASSLEAGLAKNIQYFGAGTRLSVL.